The 29 T cell receptor beta chains in this list originate from one sample, sequenced in a study of blood T cells in healthy people across ages (dated by TCRdb to between 2015 and 2016). Receptor libraries were prepared by 5' RACE. This sample was sequenced with an Illumina HiSeq 2500. A second PCR of roughly 7 to 11 cycles was run with a J-beta primer mix and a sample-barcoded 5' primer. TCRdb reran the public reads through fastp at Q25 and MiXCR, keeping productive beta chains. Every entry covers one CDR3 protein and lists the most common genes and DNA from its rows. This sample has approximately 830,000 distinct CDR3 sequences in its table, and under 80% of those were observed once. The top ten constitute 25% to 30% of the sample. What was sequenced was blood. The receptors were sampled from a man aged 30 to 45 in good health.

This clonotype was seen a few times. This chain uses TRBV6-1 with TRBJ2-5, with D possibly matching TRBD2 (7 bases). The CDR3 is 16 residues long. From germline, CDR1 is MNHNS and CDR2 SASEGT. Trimming left V 2 bases short and J 5 bases short, with 18 bases between. CDR3 sequence reads: CASSELGGGASETQYF. The CDR3 coding sequence is TGTGCCAGCAGTGAACTGGGAGGGGGGGCATCGGAGACCCAGTACTTC.

V and J are TRBV10-3 and TRBJ2-5, with 9 positions matching TRBD1. Per the germline V gene, CDR1 is ENHRY and CDR2 is SYGVKD. Trimming removed 4 bases from V and 5 bases from J; junction bases left unmatched: 14. The CDR3 contains 17 residues. The CDR3 nucleotides read TGTGCCATCAGTGGGGGACAGGGCGATAGTATGGTGGAGACCCAGTACTTC. Amino acids: CAISGGQGDSMVETQYF.

This chain uses TRBV7-9 with TRBJ2-7; D gene unclear. The V end was cut by 4 bases, the J end by 3 bases, with 13 bases between. There are 14 residues in the CDR3. Germline loops: CDR1 SEHNR, CDR2 FQNEAQ (reference sequence). DNA for the CDR3: TGTGCCAGCAGCTCGATGGGCGCCGGCTACGAGCAGTACTTC. Its protein product is CASSSMGAGYEQYF.

This chain joins TRBV7-9 and TRBJ2-1; D possibly uses TRBD1 or TRBD2 (5 bases each). The CDR3 is 14 residues long. The V gene's germline CDR1 is SEHNR and CDR2 FQNEAQ (reference sequence). Between the trimmed V and J ends, which lost 1 base and 8 bases, there was a span of 12 bases. The CDR3 region is CASSLESRGDEQFF. The CDR3 nucleotides read TGTGCCAGCAGCTTAGAATCTCGGGGCGATGAGCAGTTCTTC.

This chain links TRBV12-3 or TRBV12-4 with TRBJ1-5; a weak D match, TRBD1 (6 bases). Trimming took 2 bases from V and 6 from J, leaving 8 bases between them. CDR3 size: 13 residues. As DNA, the CDR3 is TGTGCCAGCAGTTTACGGGGGCGTCAGCCCCAGCATTTT. This codes for CASSLRGRQPQHF.

This clonotype has just a few counts. The V call is TRBV10-3, the J call TRBJ2-5; D not certain. Trimming left V 3 bases short and J 1 base short, with 9 bases between. Germline V gene data show CDR1 as ENHRY and CDR2 as SYGVKD. The CDR3 loop spans 14 amino acids. The CDR3: CAISDSWAQETQYF. The CDR3 DNA follows: TGTGCCATCAGTGATTCCTGGGCCCAAGAGACCCAGTACTTC.

There are a few counts of this clonotype. V is TRBV7-6 and J is TRBJ2-7; possibly TRBD2 for D (6 bases). Trimming took 5 bases from V and 2 from J, leaving 19 bases between them. The CDR3 is made up of 16 amino acids. Germline CDR1 and CDR2: SGHVS and FNYEAQ. For the CDR3, the DNA is TGTGCCAGCAGCCCCCGCTGGGATAGACTAGCCTACGAGCAGTACTTC. This translates into CASSPRWDRLAYEQYF.

This clonotype has a count of ten or more. The rearrangement joins TRBV20-1 to TRBJ2-5; D call uncertain. This CDR3 contains 10 residues. Per the germline V gene, CDR1 is DFQATT and CDR2 is SNEGSKA (reference sequence). The V end lost 3 bases, the J end lost 5 bases, and 4 bases lay between the germline ends. The CDR3 is CSARWETQYF. CDR3 sequence (DNA): TGCAGTGCTAGGTGGGAGACCCAGTACTTC.

This CDR3 is CASSYLARDRGYGYTF. In DNA, the CDR3 is TGTGCCAGCAGTTACCTTGCACGAGACAGGGGCTATGGCTACACCTTC. The chain combines TRBV6-5 with TRBJ1-2; 8 bases align to TRBD1. The junction had 9 bases not matched to a gene; V was cut back by 2 bases and J by 4 bases. The CDR3 contains 16 residues. Germline V gene sequence: CDR1 MNHEY, CDR2 SVGAGI.

The chain carries TRBV3-1 and TRBJ2-5; tentatively, D is TRBD1 (5 bases). This CDR3 has 14 residues. V was trimmed by 6 bases and J by 5 bases, leaving 16 bases between them. Germline V lookup: CDR1 LGHDT, CDR2 YNNKEL (reference sequence). CDR3: CASRGDQGRETQYF. The CDR3 nucleotides read TGTGCCAGCAGGGGTGATCAGGGCCGTGAGACCCAGTACTTC.

The chain joins TRBV7-8 to TRBJ1-2, with TRBD1 identical over 9 bases. CDR1 is SGHVS, CDR2 FQNEAQ, per germline. V lost 5 bases, J lost 8 bases, and 6 bases stayed unmatched. The CDR3 contains 13 residues. The CDR3 nucleotides read TGTGCCAGCAGCACCGGGACAGGGTGGGGCTACACCTTC. It specifies CASSTGTGWGYTF. The variable domain in full, completed from reference TRBV7-8 and TRBJ1-2, reads GAGVSQSPRYKVAKRGQDVALRCDPISGHVSLFWYQQALGQGPEFLTYFQNEAQLDKSGLPSDRFFAERPEGSVSTLKIQRTQQEDSAVYLCASSTGTGWGYTFGSGTRLTVV.

On this clonotype itself: A junction boundary mismatches the germline segment, possibly from a read error. The CDR3 bases are TGTGCCGGCAGTTTAGCGGGGGGGCAAGCAGATACGCAGTATTTT. Translation: CAGSLAGGQADTQYF. The chain employs TRBV27 and TRBJ2-3; TRBD2 matches 11 bases. The germline gives CDR1 MNHEY, CDR2 SMNVEV (reference sequence). The CDR3 length is 15 residues.

The sample holds a few counts of this clonotype. The rearrangement uses TRBV29-1 and TRBJ1-2, with TRBD1 identical over 9 bases. CDR1 and CDR2 from the germline V gene are SQVTM and ANQGSEA. The CDR3 runs to 16 residues. Trimming cost V 0 bases and J 4 bases; bases outside gene matches: 9. In DNA, the CDR3 is TGCAGCGTTGAAGATCAACAGGGGGCGTTGGTCTATGGCTACACCTTC. It encodes CSVEDQQGALVYGYTF.

This clonotype occurred many times. The CDR3: CASSFTGGNQPQHF. The CDR3 bases are TGTGCCAGCAGCTTTACAGGTGGCAATCAGCCCCAGCATTTT. The chain links TRBV12-3 or TRBV12-4 to TRBJ1-5; D possibly corresponds to TRBD1 (5 bases). The CDR3 has 14 residues. V was cut by 6 bases and J by 2 bases, with 11 bases left in between.

This clonotype was recorded many times. The chain joins TRBV20-1 to TRBJ1-6; TRBD1 aligns across 11 bases. Germline values: CDR1 DFQATT, CDR2 SNEGSKA (reference sequence). CDR3 length equals 15 residues. The junction had 8 bases not matched to a gene; V was cut back by 3 bases and J by 10 bases. CDR3: CSARGTGGSRSPLHF. In nucleotides, the CDR3 is TGCAGTGCTAGGGGGACAGGGGGTAGCCGGTCACCCCTCCACTTT.

This chain connects TRBV5-8 to TRBJ2-2; D may match TRBD1 or TRBD2 (6 bases each). V was trimmed by 4 bases and J by 4 bases, leaving 20 bases between them. The germline CDR1 and CDR2 sequences are SGHTS and YDEGEE. This CDR3 is 17 amino acids long. CDR3 nucleotides: TGTGCCAGCAGCCCCGAGGTAGGGGGACTCGGCACCGGGGAGCTGTTTTTT. This encodes CASSPEVGGLGTGELFF.

The chain links TRBV29-1 to TRBJ1-1; weak D call: TRBD1 (5 bases). V shed 5 bases and J shed 7 bases, with 20 bases lying between them. There are 14 residues in the CDR3. Germline CDR1 is SQVTM and CDR2 is ANQGSEA. The chain's CDR3 is CSVPHAGGADEAFF. In nucleotides, the CDR3 is TGCAGCGTTCCCCACGCAGGAGGGGCTGATGAAGCTTTCTTT. Based on the CDR3 plus reference TRBV29-1 and TRBJ1-1, the full variable domain is SAVISQKPSRDICQRGTSLTIQCQVDSQVTMMFWYRQQPGQSLTLIATANQGSEATYESGFVIDKFPISRPNLTFSTLTVSNMSPEDSSIYLCSVPHAGGADEAFFGQGTRLTVV.

The genes are TRBV11-1 and TRBJ2-4, with D perhaps TRBD1 (6 bases). This CDR3 contains 14 residues. CDR1 is SGHAT, CDR2 FQDESV, per germline (reference sequence). Trimming pared 1 base from V and 6 bases from J, leaving 10 bases between. This CDR3 reads CASSLEGVPNIQYF. In nucleotides, the CDR3 is TGTGCCAGCAGCTTAGAGGGGGTTCCAAACATTCAGTACTTC.

The chain has TRBV3-1 and TRBJ2-5; TRBD2 aligns across 8 bases. Gene TRBJ2-7 matches the end of the DNA better, so the J call may be wrong. The CDR3 consists of 15 residues. Germline V gene sequence: CDR1 LGHDT, CDR2 YNNKEL (reference sequence). This chain's CDR3 is CASSQVPGLVREQYF. DNA of the CDR3: TGTGCCAGCAGCCAAGTCCCGGGACTAGTTCGCGAGCAGTACTTC.

This rearrangement joins TRBV5-1 to TRBJ2-1, with 8 bases fitting TRBD1. Germline V gives CDR1 SGHRS, CDR2 YFSETQ. The ends lost 4 bases at V and 6 bases at J; junction bases unmatched: 6. The CDR3 loop spans 14 amino acids. The CDR3 nucleotides read TGCGCCAGCAGCCCGGACAGGGTGGCCAATGAGCAGTTCTTC. Translating it yields CASSPDRVANEQFF.

The V call is TRBV13, the J call TRBJ2-1, with a possible D match to TRBD2 (7 bases). The V end was cut by 8 bases, the J end by 0 bases, with 14 bases between. This CDR3 region has 15 residues. The germline V gene encodes CDR1 PRHDT and CDR2 FYEKMQ (reference sequence). CDR3 amino acids: CASHGGQSSYNEQFF. In DNA, the CDR3 is TGTGCCAGCCACGGGGGGCAGAGCTCCTACAATGAGCAGTTCTTC.

The chain links TRBV7-8 to TRBJ2-1, with TRBD2 identical over 12 bases. J was trimmed by 8 bases and V by 4 bases; bases with no gene match: 9. Germline assignment: CDR1 SGHVS and CDR2 FQNEAQ. This CDR3 is 16 amino acids long. CDR3 amino acids: CASSSLAGGPDHEQFF. The DNA for the CDR3 is TGTGCCAGCAGCTCGCTAGCGGGGGGGCCTGACCATGAGCAGTTCTTC.

The chain employs TRBV9 and TRBJ1-5; D is possibly TRBD1 (6 bases). In germline, CDR1 is SGDLS, CDR2 YYNGEE. This CDR3 is built from 14 residues. Trimming cost V 3 bases and J 4 bases, with 11 bases left between them. CDR3 in amino acids: CASSAGQQNQPQHF. The CDR3 region has the DNA TGTGCCAGCAGCGCGGGACAACAAAATCAGCCCCAGCATTTT.

The CDR3 protein is CASSQREGGPLYF. DNA of the CDR3: TGTGCCAGCAGCCAACGCGAAGGGGGACCTCTGTACTTC. The rearrangement uses TRBV4-2 and TRBJ2-7; D is possibly TRBD1 (6 bases). The germline V gene encodes CDR1 LGHNA and CDR2 YNFKEQ. Trimming removed 2 bases from V and 12 bases from J, with 17 bases in between. The CDR3 has 13 residues.

This clonotype was observed a few times. The V call is TRBV3-1, the J call TRBJ1-5, with D perhaps matching TRBD1 (6 bases). Germline assignment: CDR1 LGHDT and CDR2 YNNKEL (reference sequence). The CDR3 is 15 residues long. Trimming took 3 bases from V and 1 from J, leaving 10 bases between them. The CDR3 nucleotides read TGTGCCAGCAGCCATGGGGGCACGAGCAATCAGCCCCAGCATTTT. This codes for CASSHGGTSNQPQHF.

J is TRBJ2-7 and V is TRBV7-9; 13 bases agree with TRBD2. Germline V gene sequence: CDR1 SEHNR, CDR2 FQNEAQ (reference sequence). The CDR3 extends over 18 amino acids. Unmatched junction bases numbered 9, after V lost 1 base and J lost 3 bases. The CDR3 DNA follows: TGTGCCAGCAGCTTAGGACTAGCGGGGGGTGTAGGGTTCTACGAGCAGTACTTC. It translates to CASSLGLAGGVGFYEQYF.

This sequence joins TRBV28 and TRBJ1-2; D ambiguous. The CDR3 length is 12 residues. CDR1 is MDHEN and CDR2 is SYDVKM in the germline V gene. V was trimmed by 2 bases and J by 8 bases, leaving 9 bases between them. CDR3 sequence reads: CASSLKRVGYTF. The CDR3 region has the DNA TGTGCCAGCAGTTTAAAGAGAGTCGGCTACACCTTC.

The rearrangement joins TRBV7-9 to TRBJ2-4; D unclear. The V end lost 5 bases, the J end lost 7 bases, and 18 bases lay between the germline ends. This CDR3 is 15 amino acids long. Germline V CDR1 and CDR2: SEHNR, FQNEAQ (reference sequence). CDR3 DNA: TGTGCCAGCAGCCGGATGGGATTAGGGTTTAACATTCAGTACTTC. As protein: CASSRMGLGFNIQYF.

The J gene is TRBJ2-3, the V gene TRBV7-9; D gene unclear. Trimming left V 4 bases short and J 6 bases short, with 8 bases between. Germline V gene sequence: CDR1 SEHNR, CDR2 FQNEAQ (reference sequence). The CDR3 sequence is 12 residues long. The CDR3 sequence is CASSSSFDTQYF. CDR3 sequence (DNA): TGTGCCAGCAGCTCCAGCTTCGATACGCAGTATTTT.